A single TCR beta chain is shown here with its context. The target antigen is unknown. Amplified TCR beta CDR3 regions derived from RNA transcripts. Using the HTBI primer set, a first-round RT-PCR was run on the TCR CDR3. TCRdb re-derived calls from the multiplex PCR reads in MiXCR, one entry per CDR3 protein. Of around 100,000 distinct CDR3 sequences in the sample, around 50% were seen once. Thyroid ultrasound, orbital computed tomography, clinical symptoms, and serum thyroxine and TRAb underpinned diagnoses. The data belong to a study of T cells in Graves' hyperthyroidism and ophthalmopathy. About the research overall: The initial diagnosis was the point when peripheral blood was collected, ahead of any treatment. General study points: In the analysis, a 13 V-J model separated ophthalmopathy from stable hyperthyroidism. Blood shared most expanded thyroid clonotypes above 0.001.

This sequence originates from a man between 40 and 49 years old with Graves' hyperthyroidism. Input material: blood.

CDR3 sequence reads: CATEPETAVTREQFF. Here the CDR3 DNA reads TGTGCCACTGAACCCGAGACCGCCGTTACCCGGGAGCAGTTCTTC. The chain joins TRBV7-8 to TRBJ2-1; unclear D gene. Germline CDR1 SGHVS, CDR2 FQNEAQ. The CDR3 covers 15 residues. V was pared by 10 bases and J by 10 bases, with 26 bases between.